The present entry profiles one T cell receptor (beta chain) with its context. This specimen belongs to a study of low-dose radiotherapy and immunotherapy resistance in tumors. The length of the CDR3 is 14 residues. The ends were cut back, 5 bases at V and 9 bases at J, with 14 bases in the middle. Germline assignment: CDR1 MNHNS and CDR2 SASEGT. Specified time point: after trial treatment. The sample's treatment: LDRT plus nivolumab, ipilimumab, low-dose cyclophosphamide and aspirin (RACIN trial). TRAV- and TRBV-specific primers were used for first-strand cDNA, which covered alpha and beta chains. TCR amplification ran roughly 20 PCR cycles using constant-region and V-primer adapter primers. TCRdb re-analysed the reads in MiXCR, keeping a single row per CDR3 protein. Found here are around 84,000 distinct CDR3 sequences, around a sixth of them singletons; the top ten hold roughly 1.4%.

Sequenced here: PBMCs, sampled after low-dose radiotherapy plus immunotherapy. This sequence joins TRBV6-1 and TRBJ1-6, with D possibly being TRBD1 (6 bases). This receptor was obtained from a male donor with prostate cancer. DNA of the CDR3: TGTGCCAGCAGTTACGGACAGATGAGTTCACCCCTCCACTTT. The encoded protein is CASSYGQMSSPLHF.